This T cell receptor beta chain derives from a study of cytomegalovirus exposure and HLA in healthy donors. Study-level information: Earlier, 150 million to 200 million T cells were analyzed, and 117 million unique TCR beta sequences were found among them.

Study outcomes and limitations: Reports indicated that the classifier achieved high specificity and sensitivity in diagnosing cytomegalovirus status.

CDR3 length: 15 amino acids. Germline V CDR1 and CDR2: GTSNPN, SVGIG (reference sequence). After removal of 1 base from V and 4 bases from J, the junction contained 9 bases not matched to a gene. The PCR had 60 Vbeta and 13 Jbeta primers. Original methodology: Unique TCR beta chains totaled approximately 83 million in a later count, with roughly 11 million of them shared. Only in-frame clones appear in the TCRdb table, and some are missing; sequencing was by immunoSEQ multiplex PCR. V and J calls and clone size are copied from that table; D and trimming were computed from the DNA. The sample has roughly 78,000 clones, 55% to 75% seen once. With regard to this clone: The target antigen is unknown.

The rearrangement joins TRBV30 to TRBJ1-1, with 7 bases fitting TRBD1. The sample was PBMCs. This receptor was obtained from a man between 25 and 39 years old in good health and CMV-seropositive. Here the CDR3 reads CAWSGEDRVGTEAFF. In DNA, the CDR3 is TGTGCCTGGAGTGGAGAAGACAGGGTGGGCACTGAAGCTTTCTTT.